This is a list of T cell receptor beta chains from one sample in a study of T cells in Graves' hyperthyroidism and ophthalmopathy. TCRdb independently ran MiXCR on the multiplex PCR reads; one entry per CDR3 protein. The sample contains hundreds of thousands of distinct CDR3 sequences, more than 30% of which appear only once. The specimen sequenced was blood. The source of these receptors is a man between 18 and 35 years old with Graves' hyperthyroidism. Both conserved end residues are part of each CDR3. Each record gives: clone size, D gene, J gene, V gene, CDR3 length, CDR3 DNA, CDR3 protein. A D gene is named only where the DNA matches it firmly. Size is omitted from some rows. Given values are once, few, many or a class for expanded clones.

once | - | TRBJ1-1 | TRBV7-3 | 14 | TGTGCCAGCAGCCAAGAGGGCATTTACACTGAAGCTTTCTTT | CASSQEGIYTEAFF
- | - | TRBJ1-1 | TRBV24-1 | 16 | TGTGCCAGCAGTTTAATTGGGGGGTCGGAGAACACTGAAGCTTTCTTT | CASSLIGGSENTEAFF
- | TRBD1 | TRBJ1-2 | TRBV4-1 | 17 | TGCGCCAGCAGCCTAGAGGTTATGGGACAGGGGGAGGATGGCTACACCTTC | CASSLEVMGQGEDGYTF
- | TRBD1 | TRBJ2-2 | TRBV10-2 | 13 | TGCGCCAGCCGGGACAGGGGGTCCGGGGAGCTGTTTTTT | CASRDRGSGELFF
few | TRBD1 | TRBJ1-2 | TRBV5-4 | 13 | TGTGCCAGCAGCCTCCAGGGGGCCGATGGCTACACCTTC | CASSLQGADGYTF
- | TRBD2 | TRBJ2-7 | TRBV12-3/TRBV12-4 | 11 | TGTGCCAGCAGTTCGGGGACTAGCGAGTACTTC | CASSSGTSEYF
- | - | TRBJ1-6 | TRBV6-5 | 15 | TGTGCCAGCAGTCTTGGGGCAGCGTTTTATTCACCCCTCCACTTT | CASSLGAAFYSPLHF
few | TRBD1 | TRBJ2-2 | TRBV7-9 | 15 | TGTGCCAGCAGTTCTACAGGGGCGGCCACCGGGGAGCTGTTTTTT | CASSSTGAATGELFF
- | - | TRBJ1-1 | TRBV6-2/TRBV6-3 | 12 | TGTGCCAGCAGCGTCTCTGGGGGCAAAGCTTTCTTT | CASSVSGGKAFF
few | - | TRBJ1-1 | TRBV20-1 | 15 | TGCAGTGCTAGAGATACTAAAAAGGGGAACACTGAAGCTTTCTTT | CSARDTKKGNTEAFF
- | TRBD1 | TRBJ1-1 | TRBV7-2 | 15 | TGTGCCAGCAGCCGAGAGGGGACAGCGAACACTGAAGCTTTCTTT | CASSREGTANTEAFF
few | - | TRBJ1-1 | TRBV6-5 | 15 | TGTGCCAGCAGTTACTCTAAGGGCATGAACACTGAAGCTTTCTTT | CASSYSKGMNTEAFF
- | TRBD1 | TRBJ2-5 | TRBV2 | 15 | TGTGCCAGCAGCTCCACAGGGGGAGAACAAGAGACCCAGTACTTC | CASSSTGGEQETQYF
many | TRBD1 | TRBJ1-6 | TRBV7-2 | 15 | TGTGCCAGCAGCCTAGGGGGCAACTATAATTCACCCCTCCACTTT | CASSLGGNYNSPLHF
- | TRBD1 | TRBJ2-7 | TRBV29-1 | 13 | TGCAGCGTTGGGACAGGGAGGACCTACGAGCAGTACTTC | CSVGTGRTYEQYF
- | - | TRBJ2-7 | TRBV14 | 16 | TGTGCCAGCAGCCAAGAAAGCTGGGGGCTAGTCTACGAGCAGTACTTC | CASSQESWGLVYEQYF
- | - | TRBJ1-5 | TRBV9 | 12 | TGTGCCAGCAGCCACGGCAGGGGAGCCCAGCATTTT | CASSHGRGAQHF
few | - | TRBJ1-2 | TRBV6-6 | 13 | TGTGCCAGCAGTGAAGCGGAGGGGAATGGCTACACCTTC | CASSEAEGNGYTF
once | TRBD2 | TRBJ2-2 | TRBV25-1 | 15 | TGTGCCAGCCGTACGACTAGCGGGAGCCCCGGGGAGCTGTTTTTT | CASRTTSGSPGELFF
- | - | TRBJ2-3 | TRBV5-5 | 15 | TGTGCCAGCAGCTCAGGGGGGAGCAGCACAGATACGCAGTATTTT | CASSSGGSSTDTQYF
- | - | TRBJ1-1 | TRBV19 | 15 | TGTGCCAGTAGTATAGGGGTATCGATGAACACTGAAGCTTTCTTT | CASSIGVSMNTEAFF